The 9 T cell receptor beta chains below come from one sample, sequenced in a study of T-cell reconstitution after alpha-beta-depleted transplantation in children. The TCRbeta library was prepared with unique molecular identifiers. TCRdb independently ran MiXCR on the PCR reads; one entry per CDR3 protein. Of over 150,000 distinct CDR3 sequences in the sample, 8.5% to 14% were seen once. Sequenced material: PBMCs, taken before TCRalphabeta/CD19-depleted stem cell transplant. All receptors derive from a boy between 2 and 10 years old with acute myeloid leukemia, due to receive a stem cell transplant.

This clonotype came up many times. The chain recombines TRBV5-1 with TRBJ1-1; 9 bases are a match to TRBD1. CDR3 length: 15 amino acids. With V trimmed by 5 bases and J by 4 bases, 9 bases remained unmatched. The germline V gene encodes CDR1 SGHRS and CDR2 YFSETQ. The CDR3, as DNA: TGCGCCAGCAGACGGACAGGGGTAGGAGGCACTGAAGCTTTCTTT. Residues: CASRRTGVGGTEAFF.

This clonotype was observed many times. V gene TRBV5-1 combines with J gene TRBJ2-7; D uncertain. Trimming left V 3 bases short and J 0 bases short, with 10 bases between. Germline CDR1 reads SGHRS; CDR2 reads YFSETQ. The CDR3 contains 14 residues. CDR3 nucleotides: TGCGCCAGCAGCTCAGATCCGAGCTCCTACGAGCAGTACGTC. Protein sequence: CASSSDPSSYEQYV.

At least ten counts were recorded for this clonotype. The chain recombines TRBV20-1 with TRBJ2-1; either TRBD1 or TRBD2 may supply D (6 bases each). Germline V gene sequence: CDR1 DFQATT, CDR2 SNEGSKA (reference sequence). V dropped 0 bases and J dropped 2 bases, with 14 bases sitting between them. CDR3 length: 16 amino acids. CDR3 residues: CSARDQTGATYNEQFF. The CDR3 nucleotides are TGCAGTGCTAGAGACCAAACGGGGGCTACCTACAATGAGCAGTTCTTC.

Many counts were recorded for this clonotype. The chain carries TRBV20-1 and TRBJ2-1; D is unclear. The CDR3 totals 14 residues. Germline assignment: CDR1 DFQATT and CDR2 SNEGSKA (reference sequence). Trimming cost V 3 bases and J 1 base, with 10 bases left between them. DNA for the CDR3: TGCAGTGCTAGCGGAACCCTATCCTACAATGAGCAGTTCTTC. It yields the protein CSASGTLSYNEQFF.

The sample holds many counts of this clonotype. V usage is TRBV7-3 and J usage is TRBJ1-1; no clear D. V lost 5 bases and J 1 base, leaving 8 bases between the germline ends. Germline V gives CDR1 SGHTA, CDR2 FQGTGA. This CDR3 region has 13 residues. CDR3 in amino acids: CASSLIKNTEAFF. The CDR3 DNA follows: TGTGCCAGCAGCCTTATAAAGAACACTGAAGCTTTCTTT. Full variable domain (remainder filled in from reference TRBV7-3 and TRBJ1-1): GAGVSQTPSNKVTEKGKYVELRCDPISGHTALYWYRQSLGQGPEFLIYFQGTGAADDSGLPNDRFFAVRPEGSVSTLKIQRTERGDSAVYLCASSLIKNTEAFFGQGTRLTVV.

This chain joins TRBV28 and TRBJ2-3; D perhaps matches TRBD2 (6 bases). The V and J ends lost 5 bases and 4 bases respectively, with 13 bases between them. Germline-derived CDR1 and CDR2 are MDHEN and SYDVKM. This CDR3 has 14 amino acids. CDR3 sequence: CASSPAGFADTQYF. As DNA, the CDR3 is TGTGCCAGCAGTCCTGCGGGATTTGCAGATACGCAGTATTTT.

This clonotype occurred a few times. This rearrangement joins TRBV13 to TRBJ2-5, with D maybe TRBD2 (5 bases). V shed 5 bases and J shed 0 bases, with 16 bases lying between them. CDR3 length: 16 amino acids. Germline V gene sequence: CDR1 PRHDT, CDR2 FYEKMQ (reference sequence). CDR3 region: CASSPGLICNQETQYF. Written as DNA, the CDR3 is TGTGCCAGCAGCCCCGGACTGATCTGCAACCAAGAGACCCAGTACTTC.

The sample holds many counts of this clonotype. The gene calls are TRBV6-1 and TRBJ1-2; D is unclear. Trimming removed 6 bases from V and 2 bases from J, with 10 bases in between. The CDR3 length is 13 residues. The germline V gene has CDR1 MNHNS and CDR2 SASEGT. The CDR3 loop reads CASRKFTNYGYTF. The CDR3 DNA reads TGTGCCAGCAGGAAATTTACAAACTATGGCTACACCTTC.

This clonotype was observed many times. V gene TRBV20-1 combines with J gene TRBJ2-2; D is unclear. Germline lookup yields CDR1 DFQATT and CDR2 SNEGSKA (reference sequence). V gave up 2 bases and J gave up 8 bases, with 6 bases separating them. This CDR3 is 11 amino acids long. CDR3 loop: CSARLSGELFF. In DNA, the CDR3 is TGCAGTGCTAGACTATCGGGGGAGCTGTTTTTT.